These 17 T cell receptor beta chains were sequenced from one sample in a study of blood T cell repertoires in COVID-19. The repertoire was sequenced with immunoSEQ multiplex PCR; TCRdb's copy has only in-frame clones and lacks some. The data hold about 140,000 clones, with around 73% observed a single time. Sequences were obtained from peripheral blood. These receptor sequences come from a man in his 60s who had recovered from COVID-19.

The chain uses TRBV7-3 and TRBJ2-1; maybe TRBD1 (6 bases). V lost 4 bases and J 8 bases, leaving 15 bases between the germline ends. CDR1 is SGHTA and CDR2 is FQGTGA in the germline V gene. The CDR3 loop spans 14 amino acids. The CDR3 sequence: CASSSSGTTHEQFF. CDR3 DNA: TGTGCCAGCAGCTCTTCCGGGACAACCCATGAGCAGTTCTTC.

The gene calls are TRBV19 and TRBJ1-2; D is possibly TRBD1 (5 bases). CDR1 and CDR2 (germline): LNHDA, SQIVND (reference sequence). The CDR3 is 11 residues long. V lost 8 bases to trimming and J lost 8 bases, with 12 bases between them. This CDR3 is CASSGRWGYTF. The CDR3 region has the DNA TGTGCCAGTTCAGGGAGGTGGGGCTACACCTTC. Using reference TRBV19 and TRBJ1-2 for the parts outside the CDR3, the full variable domain is DGGITQSPKYLFRKEGQNVTLSCEQNLNHDAMYWYRQDPGQGLRLIYYSQIVNDFQKGDIAEGYSVSREKKESFPLTVTSAQKNPTAFYLCASSGRWGYTFGSGTRLTVV.

The chain employs TRBV7-2 and TRBJ2-7; D possibly corresponds to TRBD2 (6 bases). The germline CDR1 and CDR2 sequences are SGHTA and FQGNSA. The length of the CDR3 is 15 residues. The ends were cut back, 0 bases at V and 0 bases at J, with 9 bases in the middle. In DNA form, the CDR3 reads TGTGCCAGCAGCTTAGCGCGGCGGGGCTCCTACGAGCAGTACTTC. As protein: CASSLARRGSYEQYF. The variable domain in full, with the rest retrieved from reference TRBV7-2 and TRBJ2-7, is GAGVSQSPSNKVTEKGKDVELRCDPISGHTALYWYRQSLGQGLEFLIYFQGNSAPDKSGLPSDRFSAERTGGSVSTLTIQRTQQEDSAVYLCASSLARRGSYEQYFGPGTRLTVT.

Only one count was recorded for this clone. J is TRBJ1-6 and V is TRBV14; D is unresolved. The length of the CDR3 is 13 residues. V was pared by 3 bases and J by 5 bases, with 5 bases between. Germline assignment: CDR1 SGHDN and CDR2 FVKESK. CDR3 residues: CASSQQDNSPLHF. CDR3 in DNA: TGTGCCAGCAGCCAGCAGGATAATTCACCCCTCCACTTT.

The chain joins TRBV5-1 to TRBJ2-5; TRBD1 agrees at 8 bases. Germline trimming cut 0 bases from V and 0 bases from J; bases unmatched to any gene: 1. The CDR3 is made up of 15 amino acids. Germline values: CDR1 SGHRS, CDR2 YFSETQ. Written as DNA, the CDR3 is TGCGCCAGCAGCTTGGGACAGGGGAACCAAGAGACCCAGTACTTC. Translating gives CASSLGQGNQETQYF.

The chain uses TRBV7-2 and TRBJ2-1, with a weak D call TRBD1 (6 bases). Germline CDR1 is SGHTA and CDR2 is FQGNSA. The germline V and J ends were trimmed by 6 bases and 1 base, with 10 bases remaining between them. The CDR3 consists of 14 residues. The DNA for the CDR3 is TGTGCCAGCAGATTGGACAGTTCCTACAATGAGCAGTTCTTC. Amino acids: CASRLDSSYNEQFF.

The V and J genes are TRBV7-2 and TRBJ1-4, with D possibly being TRBD1 (6 bases). The V gene lost 5 bases and the J gene lost 7 bases, with 14 bases spanning the gap. This CDR3 is built from 14 residues. Germline loops: CDR1 SGHTA, CDR2 FQGNSA. The CDR3 region is CASSDTRDIEKLFF. Here the CDR3 DNA reads TGTGCCAGCAGCGATACCCGGGACATTGAAAAACTGTTTTTT.

J is TRBJ1-5 and V is TRBV30, with D perhaps matching TRBD1 (5 bases). The V end lost 1 base, the J end lost 8 bases, and 12 bases lay between the germline ends. Germline CDR1 is GTSNPN and CDR2 is SVGIG (reference sequence). The CDR3 runs 13 residues. The CDR3 region is CAWSGQGSKPQHF. In nucleotides, the CDR3 is TGTGCCTGGAGTGGCCAGGGTTCTAAGCCCCAGCATTTT.

The gene calls are TRBV5-1 and TRBJ2-7; no clear D. The germline V gene has CDR1 SGHRS and CDR2 YFSETQ. CDR3 length equals 14 residues. V lost 5 bases to trimming and J lost 2 bases, with 14 bases between them. The CDR3 region has the DNA TGCGCCAGCAGTCCAAGTAGCCGCCCCTACGAGCAGTACTTC. Translation gives CASSPSSRPYEQYF.

The V and J genes are TRBV7-2 and TRBJ2-7, with 9 bases identical to TRBD2. The germline V gene has CDR1 SGHTA and CDR2 FQGNSA. The CDR3 consists of 15 residues. V was pared by 1 base and J by 5 bases, with 6 bases of the junction left unmatched. DNA of the CDR3: TGTGCCAGCAGCTTAGGGGCGGGAGGGCTCGACGAGCAGTACTTC. Encoded protein: CASSLGAGGLDEQYF.

The CDR3 region is CAWTQGVSTDTQYF. Here the CDR3 DNA reads TGTGCCTGGACCCAGGGGGTCAGCACAGATACGCAGTATTTT. The chain employs TRBV30 and TRBJ2-3; 7 bases match TRBD1. The junction had 4 bases not matched to a gene; V was cut back by 4 bases and J by 0 bases. This CDR3 contains 14 residues. Germline-derived CDR1 and CDR2 are GTSNPN and SVGIG (reference sequence).

The chain couples TRBV30 to TRBJ2-7; unclear D gene. This CDR3 is 15 amino acids long. Germline CDR1 reads GTSNPN; CDR2 reads SVGIG (reference sequence). V was trimmed by 3 bases and J by 0 bases, leaving 15 bases between them. The CDR3 DNA is TGTGCCTGGAGCAATAGAGGCAAAGGCTCCTACGAGCAGTACTTC. This encodes CAWSNRGKGSYEQYF.

This clone was detected only a few times. V is TRBV28 and J is TRBJ2-2; D may be TRBD1 (5 bases). The CDR3 extends over 14 amino acids. V lost 8 bases and J 0 bases, leaving 10 bases between the germline ends. The V gene's germline CDR1 is MDHEN and CDR2 SYDVKM. The CDR3 nucleotides are TGTGCCAGCGTCAGGGCCTCGAACACCGGGGAGCTGTTTTTT. Translating gives CASVRASNTGELFF.

CDR3 protein: CAISESPGFDGYTF. CDR3 coding DNA: TGTGCCATCAGTGAGTCACCAGGGTTCGATGGCTACACCTTC. The chain couples TRBV10-3 to TRBJ1-2, with a tentative D call TRBD1 (5 bases). CDR1 is ENHRY and CDR2 is SYGVKD in the germline V gene. V lost 0 bases, J lost 6 bases, and 11 bases lay in between. This CDR3 is built from 14 residues.

V gene TRBV7-9 combines with J gene TRBJ2-7; D is unclear. V was pared by 0 bases and J by 0 bases, with 12 bases between. The CDR3 length is 16 residues. Germline V gene lookup returns CDR1 SEHNR and CDR2 FQNEAQ (reference sequence). The CDR3 loop is CASSLARTAASYEQYF. The CDR3 nucleotides are TGTGCCAGCAGCTTAGCGCGTACAGCAGCCTCCTACGAGCAGTACTTC. Full variable domain (missing parts from reference TRBV7-9 and TRBJ2-7): DTGVSQNPRHKITKRGQNVTFRCDPISEHNRLYWYRQTLGQGPEFLTYFQNEAQLEKSRLLSDRFSAERPKGSFSTLEIQRTEQGDSAMYLCASSLARTAASYEQYFGPGTRLTVT.

The chain joins TRBV18 to TRBJ2-2; TRBD1 might be the D (5 bases). Germline V lookup: CDR1 KGHSH, CDR2 LQKENI. The CDR3 runs 14 residues. The V gene lost 3 bases and the J gene lost 2 bases, with 7 bases spanning the gap. The CDR3 DNA sequence: TGTGCCAGCTCACCCGACAGAAACACCGGGGAGCTGTTTTTT. It specifies CASSPDRNTGELFF.

Only a few counts were recorded for this clone. The chain links TRBV7-2 to TRBJ2-1; 8 bases match TRBD2. CDR3 length equals 14 residues. The trim removed 5 bases at V and 4 bases at J, leaving 4 bases unmatched. The germline gives CDR1 SGHTA, CDR2 FQGNSA. For the CDR3, the DNA is TGTGCCAGCAGCCCGGGGGGGCCTTACAATGAGCAGTTCTTC. This encodes CASSPGGPYNEQFF.